This entry lists 21 T cell receptor beta chains sequenced from one sample in a study of shared clonotypes between healthy human individuals. The table came from immunoSEQ multiplex PCR; TCRdb's copy has only in-frame clones and leaves some out. The sample includes approximately 95,000 clones, roughly 69% of them seen just once. The sample comprised memory CD8+ T cells sorted from blood. Subset here: CD45RO+ cells pooled with CCR7-negative TemRA cells. The origin of the receptors is a man between 25 and 39 years old in good health.

The CDR3 loop reads CASSMQGVQSGYTF. CDR3 coding DNA: TGTGCCAGTAGTATGCAGGGGGTGCAATCCGGCTACACCTTC. This chain connects TRBV19 to TRBJ1-2, with 7 bases fitting TRBD1. Unmatched junction bases numbered 9, after V lost 3 bases and J lost 8 bases. This CDR3 is 14 amino acids long. CDR1 LNHDA and CDR2 SQIVND come from the germline V gene (reference sequence).

The chain couples TRBV28 to TRBJ2-5, with no clear D. The end of the DNA aligns better with TRBJ2-7, so the J call may be wrong. Per germline, CDR1 MDHEN and CDR2 SYDVKM. The CDR3 runs 11 residues. CDR3 nucleotide sequence: TGTGCCACCGGTCGGTCCTACGAGCAGTACTTC. This encodes CATGRSYEQYF.

The count of this clone is one. The CDR3 loop is CASSEPSDQWDTQYF. The CDR3 region has the DNA TGTGCCAGCAGTGAGCCAAGCGATCAGTGGGATACGCAGTATTTT. V and J are TRBV2 and TRBJ2-3, with no clear D. Germline-derived CDR1 and CDR2 are SNHLY and FYNNEI. The CDR3 spans 15 residues. The germline V and J ends were trimmed by 3 bases and 6 bases, with 16 bases remaining between them. Combining the CDR3 with reference TRBV2 and TRBJ2-3 gives the whole variable domain EPEVTQTPSHQVTQMGQEVILRCVPISNHLYFYWYRQILGQKVEFLVSFYNNEISEKSEIFDDQFSVERPDGSNFTLKIRSTKLEDSAMYFCASSEPSDQWDTQYFGPGTRLTVL.

This clone was picked up many times. This sequence joins TRBV6-5 and TRBJ2-7; TRBD1 might be the D (7 bases). V was clipped by 1 base and J by 4 bases, with 17 bases between them. Per germline, CDR1 MNHEY and CDR2 SVGAGI. CDR3 size: 16 residues. The CDR3 here is CASSYWGDSGRYEQYF. As DNA, the CDR3 is TGTGCCAGCAGTTACTGGGGGGACAGCGGTCGGTACGAGCAGTACTTC.

The table lists this clone with many counts. V usage is TRBV6-1 and J usage is TRBJ2-7; 7 bases agree with TRBD2. CDR3 length equals 15 residues. Germline CDR1 reads MNHNS; CDR2 reads SASEGT. Trimming took 3 bases from V and 4 from J; bases not matched to a gene: 9. CDR3 loop: CASSEESGGSYEQYF. DNA for the CDR3: TGTGCCAGCAGTGAGGAGTCGGGAGGTTCGTACGAGCAGTACTTC.

The chain has TRBV28 and TRBJ1-2; perhaps TRBD1 as D (5 bases). V was cut by 5 bases and J by 4 bases, with 11 bases left in between. The CDR3 has 13 residues. CDR1 and CDR2 (germline): MDHEN, SYDVKM. This CDR3 is CASSLGVFYGYTF. The CDR3 DNA reads TGTGCCAGCAGTCTGGGGGTTTTCTATGGCTACACCTTC.

On this clone itself: A junction boundary mismatches the germline segment, possibly from a read error. The CDR3 here is CSARDPPALNF. The CDR3 DNA sequence: TGCAGTGCTAGAGATCCCCCGGCTTTAAACTTC. The V and J genes are TRBV20-1 and TRBJ2-7, with no clear D. This CDR3 has 11 residues. Germline CDR1 is DFQATT and CDR2 is SNEGSKA (reference sequence).

This chain uses TRBV6-1 with TRBJ2-1; 9 positions match TRBD2. Trimming removed 3 bases from V and 6 bases from J; junction bases left unmatched: 12. The germline V gene encodes CDR1 MNHNS and CDR2 SASEGT. This CDR3 comprises 17 residues. The CDR3 sequence is CASSDAITSGPSNEQFF. As DNA, the CDR3 is TGTGCCAGCAGTGACGCGATCACTAGCGGGCCCTCCAATGAGCAGTTCTTC.

The rearrangement links TRBV5-4 to TRBJ2-1, with D perhaps given as TRBD1 or TRBD2 (6 bases each). The length of the CDR3 is 15 residues. The V gene's germline CDR1 is SGHNT and CDR2 YYREEE (reference sequence). V was cut by 4 bases and J by 2 bases, with 13 bases left in between. CDR3 sequence reads: CASSQMGGAYNEQFF. The DNA for the CDR3 is TGTGCCAGCAGCCAGATGGGGGGCGCCTACAATGAGCAGTTCTTC.

The chain recombines TRBV15 with TRBJ2-5, with TRBD2 identical over 9 bases. The CDR3 extends over 15 amino acids. The germline V gene encodes CDR1 LNHNV and CDR2 YYDKDF (reference sequence). Losses at the gene ends were 5 bases for V and 5 bases for J; bases not matched to a gene: 9. The CDR3: CATSPSAGGHETQYF. CDR3 DNA sequence: TGTGCCACCAGCCCCTCAGCGGGAGGCCACGAGACCCAGTACTTC.

This clone was seen many times. This sequence joins TRBV14 and TRBJ2-7; D is perhaps TRBD1 or TRBD2 (7 bases each). CDR1 and CDR2 from the germline V gene are SGHDN and FVKESK. Trimming stripped 1 base from V and 3 bases from J, with 13 bases between. There are 15 residues in the CDR3. This chain's CDR3 is CASSQGRGGFYEQYF. The CDR3 coding sequence is TGTGCCAGCAGCCAAGGCAGGGGGGGCTTCTACGAGCAGTACTTC.

The rearrangement uses TRBV9 and TRBJ2-1, with a weak D call TRBD2 (5 bases). The V gene lost 0 bases and the J gene lost 7 bases, with 11 bases spanning the gap. This CDR3 spans 14 amino acids. The germline V gene encodes CDR1 SGDLS and CDR2 YYNGEE. The CDR3: CASSVAALANEQFF. CDR3 bases: TGTGCCAGCAGCGTAGCTGCCCTAGCTAATGAGCAGTTCTTC.

V usage is TRBV4-1 and J usage is TRBJ2-2, with TRBD1 matching 8 bases. CDR1 is MGHRA and CDR2 is YSYEKL in the germline V gene. J was trimmed by 8 bases and V by 3 bases; bases with no gene match: 8. CDR3 length equals 15 residues. In nucleotides, the CDR3 is TGCGCCAGCAGCCACGGAGGGACAGGTGGGGGGGAGCTGTTTTTT. Translated, it gives CASSHGGTGGGELFF.

This clone was seen a few times. V and J are TRBV14 and TRBJ1-2; no definite D call. Trimming removed 4 bases from V and 4 bases from J, with 10 bases in between. The CDR3 is 13 residues long. Germline CDR1 SGHDN, CDR2 FVKESK. CDR3: CASSPYMVYGYTF. The DNA of the CDR3 is TGTGCCAGCAGCCCGTATATGGTCTATGGCTACACCTTC.

The chain uses TRBV28 and TRBJ2-7, with D unresolved. V gave up 8 bases and J gave up 7 bases, with 12 bases separating them. The CDR3 has 11 amino acids. The germline gives CDR1 MDHEN, CDR2 SYDVKM. Here the CDR3 DNA reads TGTGCCAGCGGTATAGCAAGGGAGCAGTACTTC. It translates to CASGIAREQYF.

The chain joins TRBV4-1 to TRBJ1-2; D is uncertain. In germline, CDR1 is MGHRA, CDR2 YSYEKL. The CDR3 totals 13 residues. V gave up 2 bases and J gave up 8 bases, with 12 bases separating them. CDR3 residues: CASSQINQFGYTF. The CDR3 DNA reads as TGCGCCAGCAGCCAAATAAACCAGTTCGGCTACACCTTC.

V usage is TRBV7-9 and J usage is TRBJ2-5; D perhaps matches TRBD2 (6 bases). The CDR3 has 15 amino acids. Germline CDR1 and CDR2: SEHNR and FQNEAQ (reference sequence). V was shortened by 0 bases and J by 5 bases, with 13 bases between the two germline ends. This CDR3 is CASSLAEGWIETQYF. The CDR3 region has the DNA TGTGCCAGCAGCTTAGCGGAGGGGTGGATTGAGACCCAGTACTTC. Complete variable domain (other parts from reference TRBV7-9 and TRBJ2-5): DTGVSQNPRHKITKRGQNVTFRCDPISEHNRLYWYRQTLGQGPEFLTYFQNEAQLEKSRLLSDRFSAERPKGSFSTLEIQRTEQGDSAMYLCASSLAEGWIETQYFGPGTRLLVL.

This chain links TRBV13 with TRBJ2-7, with D possibly TRBD1 on 6 matching bases. V was cut by 6 bases and J by 0 bases, with 12 bases left in between. Looked up from germline, CDR1 is PRHDT and CDR2 is FYEKMQ (reference sequence). The CDR3 runs to 14 residues. The CDR3 nucleotides are TGTGCCAGCAGAACTCAGGGGAGCTCCTACGAGCAGTACTTC. This sequence encodes CASRTQGSSYEQYF. The full variable domain, completed using reference TRBV13 and TRBJ2-7, is AAGVIQSPRHLIKEKRETATLKCYPIPRHDTVYWYQQGPGQDPQFLISFYEKMQSDKGSIPDRFSAQQFSDYHSELNMSSLELGDSALYFCASRTQGSSYEQYFGPGTRLTVT.

This clone showed up many times. This chain links TRBV4-1 with TRBJ2-5, with 7 bases that match TRBD1. Germline V gene data show CDR1 as MGHRA and CDR2 as YSYEKL. The ends lost 3 bases at V and 4 bases at J; junction bases unmatched: 17. The CDR3 sequence is 18 residues long. CDR3 nucleotide sequence: TGCGCCAGCAGCCAGCCTCTAGAGGGGGCACGACGGGGAGAGACCCAGTACTTC. Protein: CASSQPLEGARRGETQYF.

This chain joins TRBV5-4 and TRBJ2-2; 10 bases align to TRBD2. Germline CDR1 is SGHNT and CDR2 is YYREEE (reference sequence). This CDR3 is 15 amino acids long. Germline trimming cut 4 bases from V and 4 bases from J; bases unmatched to any gene: 4. The CDR3 nucleotides read TGTGCCAGCAGCCCACTAGCGGGGCTCACCGGGGAGCTGTTTTTT. This sequence encodes CASSPLAGLTGELFF.

This clone was seen more than once but under ten times. The chain couples TRBV21-1 to TRBJ2-7; the table's D call, TRBD2, was not checked against the DNA. TRBV21-1 is annotated as a pseudogene. This CDR3 has 14 amino acids. CDR3 bases: TGTGCCAGCATGACGGGACTAGCGAATTACGAGCAGTACTTC. Encoded protein: CASMTGLANYEQYF.